Below, 2 T cell receptor beta chains from the same sample are listed, as sequenced in a study of control samples from healthy donors and cancer patients. Profiling relied on immunoSEQ multiplex PCR, and the TCRdb table lists in-frame clones only, not all of them. The table shows around 200,000 clones, with approximately 95% occurring only once. The sample was blood. These receptors originate from a man aged 18 to 30 in good health.

The J gene is TRBJ2-2, the V gene TRBV30; D is tentatively TRBD1 or TRBD2 (5 bases each). Trimming pared 0 bases from V and 6 bases from J, leaving 11 bases between. The CDR3 is 14 amino acids. The germline gives CDR1 GTSNPN, CDR2 SVGIG (reference sequence). CDR3 amino acids: CAWSVLGAAGELFF. The CDR3 bases are TGTGCCTGGAGTGTACTAGGGGCGGCCGGGGAGCTGTTTTTT.

This chain links TRBV7-9 with TRBJ1-5; a weak D match, TRBD1 (5 bases). The germline gives CDR1 SEHNR, CDR2 FQNEAQ (reference sequence). This CDR3 region has 19 residues. Trimming took 1 base from V and 0 from J, leaving 19 bases between them. CDR3 in amino acids: CASSLEGTDGPHSNQPQHF. Written as DNA, the CDR3 is TGTGCCAGCAGCTTAGAGGGGACGGACGGACCCCATAGCAATCAGCCCCAGCATTTT. Drawing the rest from reference TRBV7-9 and TRBJ1-5, the complete variable domain is DTGVSQNPRHKITKRGQNVTFRCDPISEHNRLYWYRQTLGQGPEFLTYFQNEAQLEKSRLLSDRFSAERPKGSFSTLEIQRTEQGDSAMYLCASSLEGTDGPHSNQPQHFGDGTRLSIL.